This T cell receptor beta chain was documented in a study of blood T cell repertoires in COVID-19. Study background: Acute and convalescent COVID-19 specimens originated in the United States, Italy and Spain. The analysed material was cDNA or gDNA that came from T cells, B-cell-depleted T cells, or PBMCs.

Trimming took 3 bases from V and 1 from J, leaving 6 bases between them. The CDR3 runs to 13 residues. Germline loops: CDR1 LNHNV, CDR2 YYDKDF (reference sequence). The authors' processing: Nucleated cell number was recorded as an estimate derived from reference gene primer amplification. Method: immunoSEQ multiplex PCR; TCRdb's copy keeps in-frame clones and lacks some. Clonal size and the V and J genes are those of that table, whereas D and trimming came from the DNA. The table lists some 290,000 clones, roughly 88% of them singletons. This sequence joins TRBV15 and TRBJ1-1; D unclear. Sample: peripheral blood. This TCR derives from a woman aged 30 to 39 with COVID-19, enrolled during active disease. CDR3 DNA sequence: TGTGCCACCAGCAGGACAAGGAACACTGAAGCTTTCTTT. Protein: CATSRTRNTEAFF.